The 18 T cell receptor beta chains given below trace back to one sample, sequenced in a study of blood T cell repertoires in COVID-19. Produced via immunoSEQ multiplex PCR; TCRdb's table is partial and in-frame only. The table has 200,000 to 300,000 clones, approximately 86% seen once. Sequenced material: PBMCs or T cells enriched from blood (not recorded which). The origin of the receptors is a woman aged 18-30 years who had recovered from COVID-19.

The V call is TRBV7-9, the J call TRBJ1-1; TRBD1 might be the D (6 bases). The CDR3 spans 14 residues. V was cut by 5 bases and J by 5 bases, with 15 bases left in between. From germline, CDR1 is SEHNR and CDR2 FQNEAQ (reference sequence). The CDR3 DNA is TGTGCCAGCAGCCGTAATAACAGGGCGACTGAAGCTTTCTTT. Translating it yields CASSRNNRATEAFF.

This clone showed up just once. V gene TRBV28 combines with J gene TRBJ1-6, with D perhaps matching TRBD1 (5 bases). This CDR3 is 16 amino acids long. CDR1 MDHEN and CDR2 SYDVKM come from the germline V gene. Between the trimmed V and J ends, which lost 4 bases and 9 bases, there was a span of 19 bases. The CDR3 loop is CASSSIFRDFGSPLHF. CDR3 DNA sequence: TGTGCCAGCAGTTCCATATTCCGGGACTTTGGTTCACCCCTCCACTTT.

The chain links TRBV30 to TRBJ1-6; D is possibly TRBD1 (5 bases). Germline V gene sequence: CDR1 GTSNPN, CDR2 SVGIG (reference sequence). The CDR3 loop spans 14 amino acids. Trimming cost V 1 base and J 10 bases, with 14 bases left between them. CDR3 DNA sequence: TGTGCCTGGAGTGCGCCCCTCTGGGGCTCACCCCTCCACTTT. It is translated as CAWSAPLWGSPLHF.

The chain uses TRBV5-5 and TRBJ1-1; D remains unclear. CDR1 is SGHKS, CDR2 YYEKEE, per germline (reference sequence). V lost 4 bases and J lost 3, with 7 bases in between. The CDR3 contains 12 residues. CDR3 sequence reads: CASSLFDTEAFF. CDR3 bases: TGTGCCAGCAGCCTCTTTGACACTGAAGCTTTCTTT.

This rearrangement joins TRBV19 to TRBJ2-5; TRBD2 matches at 7 bases. This CDR3 is built from 14 residues. After removal of 3 bases from V and 1 base from J, the junction contained 2 bases not matched to a gene. Germline CDR1 is LNHDA and CDR2 is SQIVND (reference sequence). The DNA of the CDR3 is TGTGCCAGTAGTATGACTAGCCCCCAAGAGACCCAGTACTTC. Translating it yields CASSMTSPQETQYF.

This sequence joins TRBV7-6 and TRBJ2-1, with D possibly matching TRBD1 (5 bases). The V end was cut by 5 bases, the J end by 4 bases, with 12 bases between. The length of the CDR3 is 14 residues. The V gene's germline CDR1 is SGHVS and CDR2 FNYEAQ. For the CDR3, the DNA is TGTGCCAGCAGCAGGACACCGAGATACAATGAGCAGTTCTTC. Its translation: CASSRTPRYNEQFF. Looking up the rest from reference TRBV7-6 and TRBJ2-1 gives the full variable domain: GAGVSQSPRYKVTKRGQDVALRCDPISGHVSLYWYRQALGQGPEFLTYFNYEAQQDKSGLPNDRFSAERPEGSISTLTIQRTEQRDSAMYRCASSRTPRYNEQFFGPGTRLTVL.

The chain uses TRBV2 and TRBJ2-2, with D maybe TRBD1 (6 bases). V dropped 3 bases and J dropped 6 bases, with 11 bases sitting between them. The germline V gene has CDR1 SNHLY and CDR2 FYNNEI. There are 14 residues in the CDR3. The CDR3 spells CASSDRGESGELFF. CDR3 nucleotide sequence: TGTGCCAGCAGTGACAGGGGAGAATCCGGGGAGCTGTTTTTT. Filled out from reference TRBV2 and TRBJ2-2, the complete variable domain reads EPEVTQTPSHQVTQMGQEVILRCVPISNHLYFYWYRQILGQKVEFLVSFYNNEISEKSEIFDDQFSVERPDGSNFTLKIRSTKLEDSAMYFCASSDRGESGELFFGEGSRLTVL.

The J gene is TRBJ2-5, the V gene TRBV7-6; TRBD2 agrees at 10 bases. With 3 bases clipped from V and 4 bases from J, the junction kept 8 bases outside the gene matches. Looked up from germline, CDR1 is SGHVS and CDR2 is FNYEAQ. This CDR3 region has 16 residues. As DNA, the CDR3 is TGTGCCAGCAGCTTCTTCGTAGCGGGAGGAGGAGAGACCCAGTACTTC. Encoded protein: CASSFFVAGGGETQYF.

The chain is built from TRBV7-7 and TRBJ2-1, with 14 bases lining up with TRBD2. Germline V lookup: CDR1 SSHAT, CDR2 FNYEAQ (reference sequence). V lost 4 bases and J lost 6; bases outside the gene matches: 5. The CDR3 consists of 16 residues. The CDR3 here is CASSYGLAGGGNEQFF. The CDR3 coding sequence is TGTGCCAGCAGCTACGGACTAGCGGGAGGAGGCAATGAGCAGTTCTTC.

This chain connects TRBV5-1 to TRBJ2-1; 8 bases map to TRBD2. This CDR3 is built from 15 residues. CDR1 and CDR2 (germline): SGHRS, YFSETQ. J lost 10 bases, V lost 4 bases, and 13 bases had no gene match. Here the CDR3 reads CASSPREGIQWEQFF. In DNA form, the CDR3 reads TGCGCCAGCAGCCCCCGGGAGGGTATACAATGGGAGCAGTTCTTC. The full variable domain, its missing parts supplied by reference TRBV5-1 and TRBJ2-1, is KAGVTQTPRYLIKTRGQQVTLSCSPISGHRSVSWYQQTPGQGLQFLFEYFSETQRNKGNFPGRFSGRQFSNSRSEMNVSTLELGDSALYLCASSPREGIQWEQFFGPGTRLTVL.

The chain combines TRBV7-9 with TRBJ1-2, with a weak D call TRBD1 (6 bases). Trimming took 7 bases from V and 5 from J, leaving 14 bases between them. CDR3 length: 13 residues. The germline V gene encodes CDR1 SEHNR and CDR2 FQNEAQ (reference sequence). CDR3 sequence: CASKDGGIYGYTF. CDR3 nucleotide sequence: TGTGCCAGCAAGGATGGGGGCATTTATGGCTACACCTTC.

The chain combines TRBV3-1 (or the pseudogene TRBV3-2) with TRBJ2-2, with 8 bases lining up with TRBD1. The CDR3 is made up of 19 amino acids. From germline, CDR1 is LGHDT and CDR2 YNNKEL (reference sequence). The V gene end was trimmed by 1 base and the J gene end by 1 base; junction bases not matched to a gene: 11. The DNA of the CDR3 is TGTGCCAGCAGCCAAGCCGACAGGGGCGAGGTTGTGAACACCGGGGAGCTGTTTTTT. Amino acid sequence: CASSQADRGEVVNTGELFF.

Here the CDR3 DNA reads TGTGCCATCAGTGACCCCAGGACCAGGGGGAACACTGAAGCTTTCTTT. Amino acid sequence: CAISDPRTRGNTEAFF. The rearrangement joins TRBV10-3 to TRBJ1-1; tentative D call: TRBD1 (6 bases). V lost 3 bases and J 1 base, leaving 15 bases between the germline ends. CDR1 is ENHRY and CDR2 is SYGVKD in the germline V gene. The CDR3 spans 16 residues.

The chain couples TRBV28 to TRBJ1-5, with no clear D. The V end was cut by 6 bases, the J end by 0 bases, with 9 bases between. The length of the CDR3 is 14 residues. Per the germline V gene, CDR1 is MDHEN and CDR2 is SYDVKM. CDR3 DNA sequence: TGTGCCAGCAGCCCTCTAAATAGCAATCAGCCCCAGCATTTT. It encodes CASSPLNSNQPQHF.

This clone showed up just once. CDR3 sequence reads: CASSPSGTTPKTQYF. As DNA, the CDR3 is TGTGCCAGCAGCCCAAGCGGAACTACTCCGAAGACCCAGTACTTC. J is TRBJ2-5 and V is TRBV5-6; possible D gene TRBD2, 5 bases. This CDR3 is 15 amino acids long. The germline CDR1 and CDR2 sequences are SGHDT and YYEEEE. Trimming left V 4 bases short and J 6 bases short, with 19 bases between.

This sequence joins TRBV9 and TRBJ2-2; D uncertain. V lost 3 bases to trimming and J lost 3 bases, with 9 bases between them. This CDR3 is built from 14 residues. The germline CDR1 and CDR2 sequences are SGDLS and YYNGEE. The CDR3 DNA follows: TGTGCCAGCAGCGCCGATACAGACACCGGGGAGCTGTTTTTT. Translated: CASSADTDTGELFF.

The rearrangement uses TRBV27 and TRBJ2-6; 8 bases agree with TRBD1. This CDR3 is built from 19 residues. Looked up from germline, CDR1 is MNHEY and CDR2 is SMNVEV (reference sequence). V was pared by 0 bases and J by 0 bases, with 7 bases of the junction left unmatched. CDR3 loop: CASSLSWDRLYSGANVLTF. The CDR3 nucleotides read TGTGCCAGCAGTTTATCTTGGGACAGGCTCTACTCTGGGGCCAACGTCCTGACTTTC.

The chain couples TRBV7-8 to TRBJ1-3; 7 nucleotides align to TRBD1. V shed 0 bases and J 4 bases; nucleotides not matched to a gene: 15. This CDR3 has 19 residues. Germline loops: CDR1 SGHVS, CDR2 FQNEAQ. This CDR3 is CASSLAYRDSGRAGNTIYF. CDR3 bases: TGTGCCAGCAGCTTAGCCTACCGGGACAGTGGCCGAGCCGGAAACACCATATATTTT.